One and the same sample provided the 12 T cell receptor beta chains below, sequenced in a study of neoadjuvant anti-PD-1 for oral cavity cancer. The time point here: after neoadjuvant nivolumab, at surgical resection. Profiling relied on immunoSEQ multiplex PCR, and the TCRdb table lists in-frame clones only, not all of them. Altogether approximately 13,000 clones are present, around 70% being singletons, with the ten largest covering less than 3.5%. Sequenced material: PBMCs, taken after nivolumab (anti-PD-1) treatment. These receptors all come from a person between 40 and 79 years old with oral cavity squamous cell carcinoma.

The chain combines TRBV6-1 with TRBJ2-2; the D gene is possibly TRBD2 (6 bases). The germline V and J ends were trimmed by 8 bases and 6 bases, with 10 bases remaining between them. The CDR3 contains 12 residues. Germline-derived CDR1 and CDR2 are MNHNS and SASEGT. The CDR3 protein is CASRTTAGELFF. CDR3 sequence (DNA): TGTGCCAGCCGGACTACCGCCGGGGAGCTGTTTTTT.

The CDR3 DNA sequence: TGCAGCGTTCAGACTAGTCTGAATACGCAGTATTTT. As protein: CSVQTSLNTQYF. The genes are TRBV29-1 and TRBJ2-3, with D possibly matching TRBD2 (6 bases). The CDR3 spans 12 residues. CDR1 is SQVTM and CDR2 is ANQGSEA in the germline V gene. Trimming took 5 bases from V and 7 from J, leaving 13 bases between them.

The rearrangement joins TRBV6-6 to TRBJ1-5, with TRBD1 as a possible D gene (5 bases). Germline V gives CDR1 MNHNY, CDR2 SVGAGI (reference sequence). The CDR3 totals 16 residues. V dropped 2 bases and J dropped 3 bases, with 14 bases sitting between them. For the CDR3, the DNA is TGTGCCAGCAGTTACCCCCCGGGGCGGGACAATCAGCCCCAGCATTTT. It codes for CASSYPPGRDNQPQHF.

J is TRBJ2-7 and V is TRBV4-1, with TRBD1 identical over 10 bases. Per the germline V gene, CDR1 is MGHRA and CDR2 is YSYEKL. V shed 4 bases and J 8 bases; nucleotides not matched to a gene: 23. CDR3 size: 19 residues. This CDR3 reads CASSPTDRGRSGGGGQQYF. The CDR3, as DNA: TGCGCCAGCAGCCCGACCGACAGGGGGCGAAGCGGGGGAGGAGGACAGCAGTACTTC.

The DNA of the CDR3 is TGTGCCATCAGTGATTTTGCGGGAGGGGTTAACAATGAGCAGTTCTTC. It yields the protein CAISDFAGGVNNEQFF. The chain is built from TRBV10-3 and TRBJ2-1; 9 bases are shared with TRBD2. CDR3 length: 16 residues. With V trimmed by 3 bases and J by 5 bases, 8 bases remained unmatched. The V gene's germline CDR1 is ENHRY and CDR2 SYGVKD.

This clone was detected a few times. V gene TRBV19 combines with J gene TRBJ2-1, with D perhaps being TRBD1 or TRBD2 (5 bases each). The CDR3 totals 15 residues. Germline loops: CDR1 LNHDA, CDR2 SQIVND (reference sequence). Trimming took 3 bases from V and 0 from J, leaving 9 bases between them. CDR3 loop: CASSISGSSYNEQFF. In nucleotides, the CDR3 is TGTGCCAGTAGTATTTCAGGGAGCTCCTACAATGAGCAGTTCTTC.

The gene calls are TRBV15 and TRBJ1-5; D remains unclear. Germline V lookup: CDR1 LNHNV, CDR2 YYDKDF (reference sequence). Trimming cost V 3 bases and J 0 bases, with 3 bases left between them. CDR3 length equals 13 residues. This CDR3 is CATSRNSNQPQHF. CDR3 nucleotides: TGTGCCACCAGCAGGAATAGCAATCAGCCCCAGCATTTT.

The CDR3 is CAGGQGLNTEAFF. DNA for the CDR3: TGTGCCGGAGGACAGGGGTTGAACACTGAAGCTTTCTTT. The chain links TRBV10-3 to TRBJ1-1, with 9 bases aligning to TRBD1. Germline CDR1 ENHRY, CDR2 SYGVKD. The CDR3 runs to 13 residues. Unmatched junction bases numbered 4, after V lost 11 bases and J lost 0 bases.

The chain employs TRBV27 and TRBJ1-1; weak D call: TRBD1 (5 bases). The CDR3 is made up of 16 amino acids. Germline-derived CDR1 and CDR2 are MNHEY and SMNVEV (reference sequence). The V end was cut by 0 bases, the J end by 0 bases, with 11 bases between. As DNA, the CDR3 is TGTGCCAGCAGTTTATCCCTCACAGGAATGAACACTGAAGCTTTCTTT. Translation: CASSLSLTGMNTEAFF.

The chain uses TRBV6-6 and TRBJ2-7, with a possible D match to TRBD2 (6 bases). Germline V gives CDR1 MNHNY, CDR2 SVGAGI (reference sequence). The CDR3 loop spans 13 amino acids. With 11 bases removed from V and 3 bases from J, the gap between germline ends came to 17 bases. The DNA for the CDR3 is TGTGCCGGTGGGGCTAGCGAGGGCTACGAGCAGTACTTC. Protein: CAGGASEGYEQYF.

The chain uses TRBV11-2 and TRBJ2-2, with D maybe TRBD1 (5 bases). Between the trimmed V and J ends, which lost 3 bases and 2 bases, there was a span of 13 bases. The CDR3 runs to 16 residues. Germline V lookup: CDR1 SGHAT, CDR2 FQNNGV. The CDR3 DNA follows: TGTGCCAGCAGCTTGTGGGGCAGGGATAACACCGGGGAGCTGTTTTTT. It is translated as CASSLWGRDNTGELFF.

There are a few counts of this clone. The gene calls are TRBV5-4 and TRBJ1-1; maybe TRBD1 (5 bases). The CDR3 covers 14 residues. Trimming took 10 bases from V and 0 from J, leaving 16 bases between them. The germline gives CDR1 SGHNT, CDR2 YYREEE (reference sequence). DNA for the CDR3: TGTGCCTCTCGGGGGGAGGGAGTGAACACTGAAGCTTTCTTT. This gives the protein CASRGEGVNTEAFF.